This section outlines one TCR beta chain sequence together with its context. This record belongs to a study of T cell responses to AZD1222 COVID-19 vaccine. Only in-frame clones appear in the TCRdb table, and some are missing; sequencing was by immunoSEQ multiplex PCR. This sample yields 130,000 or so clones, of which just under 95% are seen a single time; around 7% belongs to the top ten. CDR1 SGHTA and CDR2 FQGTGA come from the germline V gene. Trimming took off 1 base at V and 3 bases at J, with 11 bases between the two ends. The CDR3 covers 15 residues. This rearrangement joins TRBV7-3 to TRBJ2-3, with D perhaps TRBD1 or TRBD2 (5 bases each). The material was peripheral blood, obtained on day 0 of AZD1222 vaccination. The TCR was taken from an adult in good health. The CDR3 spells CASSLRGSGTDTQYF. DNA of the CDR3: TGTGCCAGCAGCTTAAGGGGGAGTGGTACAGATACGCAGTATTTT.